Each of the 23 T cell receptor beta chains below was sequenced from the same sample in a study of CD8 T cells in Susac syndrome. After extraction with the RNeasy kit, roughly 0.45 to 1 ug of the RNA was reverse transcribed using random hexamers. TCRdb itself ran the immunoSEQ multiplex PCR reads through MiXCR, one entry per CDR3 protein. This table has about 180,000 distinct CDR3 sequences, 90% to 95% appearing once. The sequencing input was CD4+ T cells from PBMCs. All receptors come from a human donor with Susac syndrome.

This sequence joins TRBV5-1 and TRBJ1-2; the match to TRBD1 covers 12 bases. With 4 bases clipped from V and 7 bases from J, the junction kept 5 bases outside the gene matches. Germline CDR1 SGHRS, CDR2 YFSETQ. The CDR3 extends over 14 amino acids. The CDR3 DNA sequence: TGCGCCAGCAGCGTGGGACAGGGGGCCGGTGGCTACACCTTC. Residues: CASSVGQGAGGYTF.

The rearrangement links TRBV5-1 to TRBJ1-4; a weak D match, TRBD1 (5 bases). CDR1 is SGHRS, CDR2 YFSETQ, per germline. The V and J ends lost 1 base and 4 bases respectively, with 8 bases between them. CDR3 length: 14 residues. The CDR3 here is CASSLLQDNEKLFF. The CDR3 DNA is TGCGCCAGCAGCTTGTTACAGGATAATGAAAAACTGTTTTTT.

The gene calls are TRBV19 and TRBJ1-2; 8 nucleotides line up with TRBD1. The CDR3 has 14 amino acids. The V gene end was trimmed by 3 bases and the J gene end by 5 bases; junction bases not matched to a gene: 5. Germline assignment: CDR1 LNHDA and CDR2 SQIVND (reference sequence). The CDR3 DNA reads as TGTGCCAGTAGTATCCGGACAGGGCGGTATGGCTACACCTTC. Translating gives CASSIRTGRYGYTF.

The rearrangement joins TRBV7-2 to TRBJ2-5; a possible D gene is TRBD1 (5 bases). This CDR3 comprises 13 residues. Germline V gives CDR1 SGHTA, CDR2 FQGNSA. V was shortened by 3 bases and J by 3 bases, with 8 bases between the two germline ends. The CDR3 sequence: CASSFEGEETQYF. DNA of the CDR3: TGTGCCAGCAGCTTCGAAGGGGAAGAGACCCAGTACTTC.

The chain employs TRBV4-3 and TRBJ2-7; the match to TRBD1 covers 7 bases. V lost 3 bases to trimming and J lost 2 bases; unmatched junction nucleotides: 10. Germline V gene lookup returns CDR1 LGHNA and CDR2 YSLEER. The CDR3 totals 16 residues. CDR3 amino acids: CASSQGSGTVTYEQYF. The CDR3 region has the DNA TGCGCCAGCAGCCAGGGGAGTGGGACAGTAACCTACGAGCAGTACTTC.

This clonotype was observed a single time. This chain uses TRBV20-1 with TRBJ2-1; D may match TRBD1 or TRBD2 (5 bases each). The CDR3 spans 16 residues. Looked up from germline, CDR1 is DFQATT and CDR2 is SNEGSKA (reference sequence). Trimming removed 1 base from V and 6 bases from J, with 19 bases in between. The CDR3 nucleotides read TGCAGTGCTAGAGCCACCGGGACCCATGGAGGCAATGAGCAGTTCTTC. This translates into CSARATGTHGGNEQFF.

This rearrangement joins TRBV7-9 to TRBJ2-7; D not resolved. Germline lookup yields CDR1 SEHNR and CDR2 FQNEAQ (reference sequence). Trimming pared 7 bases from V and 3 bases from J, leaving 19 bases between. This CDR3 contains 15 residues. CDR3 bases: TGTGCCAGCATCTTGCTCCGGGCCGCCGGCTACGAGCAGTACTTC. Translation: CASILLRAAGYEQYF.

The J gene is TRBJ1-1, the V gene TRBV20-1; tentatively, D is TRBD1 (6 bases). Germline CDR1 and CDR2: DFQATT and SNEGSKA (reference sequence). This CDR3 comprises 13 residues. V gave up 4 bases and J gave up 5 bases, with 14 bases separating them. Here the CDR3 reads CSANHRVGTEAFF. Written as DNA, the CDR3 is TGCAGTGCTAACCACAGGGTGGGGACTGAAGCTTTCTTT.

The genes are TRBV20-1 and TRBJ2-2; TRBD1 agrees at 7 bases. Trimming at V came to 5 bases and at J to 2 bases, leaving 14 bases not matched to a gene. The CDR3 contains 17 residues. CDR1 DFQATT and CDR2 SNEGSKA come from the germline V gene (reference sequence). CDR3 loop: CSAEERRGRKNTGELFF. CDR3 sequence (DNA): TGCAGTGCTGAAGAACGAAGGGGGCGTAAAAACACCGGGGAGCTGTTTTTT.

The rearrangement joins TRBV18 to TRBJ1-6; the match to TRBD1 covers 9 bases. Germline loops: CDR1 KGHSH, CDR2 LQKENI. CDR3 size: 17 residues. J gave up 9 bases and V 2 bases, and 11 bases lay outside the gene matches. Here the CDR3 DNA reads TGTGCCAGCTCACCAATTAGTCGGACAGGGGATTTTTCACCCCTCCACTTT. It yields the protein CASSPISRTGDFSPLHF. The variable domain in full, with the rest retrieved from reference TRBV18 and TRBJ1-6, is NAGVMQNPRHLVRRRGQEARLRCSPMKGHSHVYWYRQLPEEGLKFMVYLQKENIIDESGMPKERFSAEFPKEGPSILRIQQVVRGDSAAYFCASSPISRTGDFSPLHFGNGTRLTVT.

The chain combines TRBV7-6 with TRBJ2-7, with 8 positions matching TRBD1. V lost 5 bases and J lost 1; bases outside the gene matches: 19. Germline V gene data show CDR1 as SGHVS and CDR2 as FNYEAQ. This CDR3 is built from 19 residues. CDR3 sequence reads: CASSPTWGPRGPASYEQYF. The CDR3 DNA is TGTGCCAGCAGCCCTACGTGGGGACCCAGGGGGCCCGCATCCTACGAGCAGTACTTC.

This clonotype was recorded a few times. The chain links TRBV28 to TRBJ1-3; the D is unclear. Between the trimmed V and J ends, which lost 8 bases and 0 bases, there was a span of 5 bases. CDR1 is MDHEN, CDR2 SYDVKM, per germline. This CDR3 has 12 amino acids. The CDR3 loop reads CASRDSGNTIYF. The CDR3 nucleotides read TGTGCCAGCCGAGACTCTGGAAACACCATATATTTT.

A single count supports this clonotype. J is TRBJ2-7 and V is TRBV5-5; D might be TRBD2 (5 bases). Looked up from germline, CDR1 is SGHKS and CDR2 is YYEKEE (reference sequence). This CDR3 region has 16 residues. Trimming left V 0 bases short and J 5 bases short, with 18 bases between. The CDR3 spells CASSLAGSSRIDEQYF. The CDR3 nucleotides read TGTGCCAGCAGCTTGGCGGGGAGCTCCCGAATAGACGAGCAGTACTTC.

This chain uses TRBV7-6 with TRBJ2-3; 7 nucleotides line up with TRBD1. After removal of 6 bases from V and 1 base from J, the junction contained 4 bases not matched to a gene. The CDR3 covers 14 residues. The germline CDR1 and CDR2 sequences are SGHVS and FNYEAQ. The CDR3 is CASSSGTGTDTQYF. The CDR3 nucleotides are TGTGCCAGCAGTTCCGGGACAGGCACAGATACGCAGTATTTT.

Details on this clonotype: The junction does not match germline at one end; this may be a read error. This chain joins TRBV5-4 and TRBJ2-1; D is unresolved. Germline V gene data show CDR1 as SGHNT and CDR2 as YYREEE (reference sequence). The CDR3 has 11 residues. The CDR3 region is CATYSDNEQFF. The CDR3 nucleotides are TGTGCCACCTACTCCGACAATGAGCAGTTCTTC.

Here the CDR3 DNA reads TGCGCCAGCAGCCAAGACGGGACTAGAGGGAACATTCAGTACTTC. Translation gives CASSQDGTRGNIQYF. The chain carries TRBV4-1 and TRBJ2-4, with 8 bases fitting TRBD2. CDR3 length: 15 residues. Trimming removed 0 bases from V and 7 bases from J; junction bases left unmatched: 5. Germline-derived CDR1 and CDR2 are MGHRA and YSYEKL.

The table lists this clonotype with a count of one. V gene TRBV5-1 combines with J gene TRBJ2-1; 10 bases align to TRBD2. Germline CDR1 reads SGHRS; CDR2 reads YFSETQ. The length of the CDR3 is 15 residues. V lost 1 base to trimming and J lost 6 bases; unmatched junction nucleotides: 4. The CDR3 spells CASSLTLAGVNEQFF. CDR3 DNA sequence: TGCGCCAGCAGCTTGACGCTAGCGGGGGTCAATGAGCAGTTCTTC.

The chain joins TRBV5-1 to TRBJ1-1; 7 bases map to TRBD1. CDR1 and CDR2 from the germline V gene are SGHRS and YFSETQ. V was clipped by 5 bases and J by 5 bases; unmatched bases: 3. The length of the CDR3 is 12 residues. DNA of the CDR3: TGCGCCAGCAGGCGGGACAGTACTGAAGCTTTCTTT. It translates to CASRRDSTEAFF.

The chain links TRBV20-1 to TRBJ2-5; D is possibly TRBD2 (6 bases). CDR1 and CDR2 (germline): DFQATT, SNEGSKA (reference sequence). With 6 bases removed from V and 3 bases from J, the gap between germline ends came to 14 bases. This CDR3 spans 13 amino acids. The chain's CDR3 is CSAPRDFEETQYF. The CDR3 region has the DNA TGCAGTGCGCCCCGGGACTTCGAAGAGACCCAGTACTTC.

CDR3 nucleotide sequence: TGTGCCAGCTCCATTGGGCCGGTTAGCACAGATACGCAGTATTTT. This sequence encodes CASSIGPVSTDTQYF. This sequence joins TRBV19 and TRBJ2-3; no reliable D call. Trimming removed 9 bases at V and 0 bases at J, with 16 bases between. There are 15 residues in the CDR3. CDR1 is LNHDA, CDR2 SQIVND, per germline (reference sequence).

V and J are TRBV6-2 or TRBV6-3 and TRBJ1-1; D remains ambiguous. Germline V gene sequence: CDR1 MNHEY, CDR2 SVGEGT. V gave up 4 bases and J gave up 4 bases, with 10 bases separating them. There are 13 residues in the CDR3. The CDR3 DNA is TGTGCCAGCAGTTCAAATTGGGCCACTGAAGCTTTCTTT. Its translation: CASSSNWATEAFF.

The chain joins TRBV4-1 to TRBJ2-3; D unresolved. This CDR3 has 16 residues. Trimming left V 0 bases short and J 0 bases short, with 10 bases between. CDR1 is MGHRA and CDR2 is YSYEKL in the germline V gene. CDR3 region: CASSQEWGPSTDTQYF. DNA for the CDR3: TGCGCCAGCAGCCAAGAATGGGGTCCTAGCACAGATACGCAGTATTTT.

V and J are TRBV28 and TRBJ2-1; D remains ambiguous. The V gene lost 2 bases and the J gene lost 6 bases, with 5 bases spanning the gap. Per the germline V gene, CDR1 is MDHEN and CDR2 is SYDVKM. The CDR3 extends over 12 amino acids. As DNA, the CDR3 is TGTGCCAGCAGTTTAAGGTTCAATGAGCAGTTCTTC. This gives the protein CASSLRFNEQFF.